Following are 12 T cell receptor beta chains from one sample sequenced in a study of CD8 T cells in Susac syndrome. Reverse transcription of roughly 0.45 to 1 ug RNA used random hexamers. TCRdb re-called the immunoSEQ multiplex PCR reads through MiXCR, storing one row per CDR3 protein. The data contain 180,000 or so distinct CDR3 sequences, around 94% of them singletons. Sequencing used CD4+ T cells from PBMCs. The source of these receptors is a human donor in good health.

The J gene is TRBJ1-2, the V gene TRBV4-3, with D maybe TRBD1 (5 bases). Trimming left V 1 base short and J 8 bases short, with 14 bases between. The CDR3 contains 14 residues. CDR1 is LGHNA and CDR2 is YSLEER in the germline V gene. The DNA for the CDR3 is TGCGCCAGCAGCCAAGTTGGGGGGGGTGGAGGCTACACCTTC. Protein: CASSQVGGGGGYTF.

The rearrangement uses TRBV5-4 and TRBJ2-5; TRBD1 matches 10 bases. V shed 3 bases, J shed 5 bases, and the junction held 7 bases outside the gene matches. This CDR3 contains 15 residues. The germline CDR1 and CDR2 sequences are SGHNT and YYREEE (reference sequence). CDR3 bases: TGTGCCAGCAGCTCCGGGACAGGGGCGTTCGAGACCCAGTACTTC. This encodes CASSSGTGAFETQYF.

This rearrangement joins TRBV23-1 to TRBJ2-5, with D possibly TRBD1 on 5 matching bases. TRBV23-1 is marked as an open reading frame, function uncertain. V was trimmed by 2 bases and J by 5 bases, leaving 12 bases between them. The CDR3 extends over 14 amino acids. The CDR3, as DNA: TGCGCCAGCAGTCAACAGGGTTATGGGGAGACCCAGTACTTC. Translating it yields CASSQQGYGETQYF.

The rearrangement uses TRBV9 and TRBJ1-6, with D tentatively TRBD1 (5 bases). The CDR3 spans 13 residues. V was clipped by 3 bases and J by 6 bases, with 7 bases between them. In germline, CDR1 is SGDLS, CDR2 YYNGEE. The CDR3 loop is CASSEGTNSPLHF. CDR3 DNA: TGTGCCAGCAGCGAGGGGACTAATTCACCCCTCCACTTT. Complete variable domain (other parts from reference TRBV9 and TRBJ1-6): DSGVTQTPKHLITATGQRVTLRCSPRSGDLSVYWYQQSLDQGLQFLIQYYNGEERAKGNILERFSAQQFPDLHSELNLSSLELGDSALYFCASSEGTNSPLHFGNGTRLTVT.

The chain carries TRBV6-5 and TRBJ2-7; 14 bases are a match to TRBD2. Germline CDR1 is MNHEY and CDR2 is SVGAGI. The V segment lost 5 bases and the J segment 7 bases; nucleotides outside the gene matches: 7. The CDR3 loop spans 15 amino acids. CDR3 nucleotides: TGTGCCAGCAGTACGCCGGGACTAGCGGGGGAGGAGCAGTACTTC. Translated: CASSTPGLAGEEQYF.

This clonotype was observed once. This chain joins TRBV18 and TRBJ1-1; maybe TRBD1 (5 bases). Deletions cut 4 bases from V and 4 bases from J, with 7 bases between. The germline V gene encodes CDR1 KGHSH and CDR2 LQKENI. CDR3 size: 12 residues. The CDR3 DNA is TGTGCCAGCTCACAAGGGACCACTGAAGCTTTCTTT. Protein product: CASSQGTTEAFF.

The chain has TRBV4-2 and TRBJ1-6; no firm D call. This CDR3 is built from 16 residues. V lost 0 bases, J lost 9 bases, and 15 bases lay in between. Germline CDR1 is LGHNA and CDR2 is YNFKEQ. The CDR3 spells CASSQDPGGRGSPLHF. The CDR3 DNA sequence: TGTGCCAGCAGCCAAGATCCCGGTGGCAGAGGTTCACCCCTCCACTTT.

The DNA of the CDR3 is TGTGCCAGCAGCTTAGCGGGGTGGGCTAATGAGCAGTTCTTC. This gives the protein CASSLAGWANEQFF. The chain joins TRBV7-8 to TRBJ2-1; D remains unclear. Germline V gives CDR1 SGHVS, CDR2 FQNEAQ. The CDR3 has 14 residues. The germline V and J ends were trimmed by 0 bases and 7 bases, with 10 bases remaining between them.

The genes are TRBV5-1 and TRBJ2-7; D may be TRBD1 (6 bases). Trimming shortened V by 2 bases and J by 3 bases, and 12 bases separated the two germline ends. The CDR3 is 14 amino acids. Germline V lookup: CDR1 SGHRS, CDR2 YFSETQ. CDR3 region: CASSFRDTGYEQYF. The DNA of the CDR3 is TGCGCCAGCAGCTTCCGGGACACTGGCTACGAGCAGTACTTC.

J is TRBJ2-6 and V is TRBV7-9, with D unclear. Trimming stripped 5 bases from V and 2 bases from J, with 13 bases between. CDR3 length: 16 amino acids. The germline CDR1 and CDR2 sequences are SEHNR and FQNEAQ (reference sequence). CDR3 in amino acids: CASSRITVAGANVLTF. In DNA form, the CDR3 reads TGTGCCAGCAGCCGAATAACGGTTGCTGGGGCCAACGTCCTGACTTTC.

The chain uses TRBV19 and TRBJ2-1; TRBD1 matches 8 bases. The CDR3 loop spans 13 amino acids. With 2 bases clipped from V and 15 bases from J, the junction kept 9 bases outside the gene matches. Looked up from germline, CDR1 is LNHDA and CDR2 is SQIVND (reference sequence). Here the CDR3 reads CASSIPRQGRLFF. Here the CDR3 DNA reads TGTGCCAGTAGTATACCCCGACAGGGGCGACTGTTCTTC.

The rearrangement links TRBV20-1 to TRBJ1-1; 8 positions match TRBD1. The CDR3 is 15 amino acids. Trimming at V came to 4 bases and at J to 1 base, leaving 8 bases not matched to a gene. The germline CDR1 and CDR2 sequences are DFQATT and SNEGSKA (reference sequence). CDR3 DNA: TGCAGTGCTATCGGACAGGGAGGCGGGAACACTGAAGCTTTCTTT. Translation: CSAIGQGGGNTEAFF.